The subject of this entry is one T cell receptor beta chain. Its antigen remains unidentified. Sequencing was performed with immunoSEQ multiplex PCR; in TCRdb, only in-frame clones are kept and a portion is missing. This sample has 90,000 to 130,000 clones, with about nine tenths found just once. The data are from a study of siplizumab effects on memory and regulatory T cells. Study-level findings and limits: Siplizumab produced a significant reduction in alloreactive sequences that were traceable to unstimulated CD4+ memory cells.

This CDR3 region has 14 residues. Germline V gene data show CDR1 as SNHLY and CDR2 as FYNNEI. Trimming took off 6 bases at V and 0 bases at J, with 11 bases between the two ends. Sequencing input: CD4+ T cells sorted from blood. The sequence came from a human donor in good health. This chain connects TRBV2 to TRBJ1-1; D remains unclear. As DNA, the CDR3 is TGTGCCAGCAGGAGGTCTTATTTGAACACTGAAGCTTTCTTT. Translating it yields CASRRSYLNTEAFF. The full variable domain, completed using reference TRBV2 and TRBJ1-1, is EPEVTQTPSHQVTQMGQEVILRCVPISNHLYFYWYRQILGQKVEFLVSFYNNEISEKSEIFDDQFSVERPDGSNFTLKIRSTKLEDSAMYFCASRRSYLNTEAFFGQGTRLTVV.